A single TCR beta chain is shown here with its context. The data were produced by immunoSEQ multiplex PCR, yet TCRdb's version contains in-frame clones alone and is incomplete. The table shows around 250,000 clones, with approximately 85% occurring only once. This sample was included in a study of blood T cell repertoires in COVID-19. The sequencing input was PBMCs or T cells enriched from blood (not recorded which). The clonotype comes from a woman aged 50 to 60 who had recovered from COVID-19.

The DNA for the CDR3 is TGTGCCAGCAGGGGAGGCGGATTTAATTCACCCCTCCACTTT. It translates to CASRGGGFNSPLHF. The rearrangement links TRBV28 to TRBJ1-6, with unresolved D. CDR1 and CDR2 from the germline V gene are MDHEN and SYDVKM. The CDR3 covers 14 residues. Trimming took 6 bases from V and 6 from J, leaving 12 bases between them.